Here is one TCR beta chain with its context. Its antigen is currently unknown. Germline and junction disagree at one end, which may indicate a read error. This specimen belongs to a study of CD8 T cells in Susac syndrome. Study-wide results and caveats: The study's TCR sequencing and HLA analysis covered a relatively small number of individuals, and the study acknowledged this.

Germline CDR1 and CDR2: LGHDT and YNNKEL (reference sequence). The CDR3 extends over 15 amino acids. Reverse transcription of roughly 0.5 to 1 ug RNA was performed with random hexamers. Amplification of TCR beta CDR3 by immunoSEQ multiplex PCR spanned 54 Vbeta and 13 Jbeta. TCRdb independently ran MiXCR on the immunoSEQ multiplex PCR reads; one entry per CDR3 protein. The sample contains approximately 100,000 distinct CDR3 sequences, just under 95% of which appear only once. The V call is TRBV3-1, the J call TRBJ2-5, with TRBD2 identical over 13 bases. What was sequenced was CD8+ T cells from PBMCs. This sequence was found in a human donor in good health. DNA of the CDR3: TGTGCCAGCAGCGAGGGACTAGCGGGACCAGAGGCCCAGTACTTC. It specifies CASSEGLAGPEAQYF.